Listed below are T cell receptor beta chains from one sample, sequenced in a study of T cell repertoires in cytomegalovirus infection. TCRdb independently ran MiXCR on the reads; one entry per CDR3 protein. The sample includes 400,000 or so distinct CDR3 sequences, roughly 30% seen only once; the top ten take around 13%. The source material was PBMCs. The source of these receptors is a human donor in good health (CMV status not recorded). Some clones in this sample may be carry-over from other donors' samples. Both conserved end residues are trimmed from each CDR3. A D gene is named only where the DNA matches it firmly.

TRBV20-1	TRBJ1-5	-	SAVQGQFNQPQH
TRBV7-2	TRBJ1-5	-	ASSLRGNNQPQH
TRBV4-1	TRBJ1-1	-	ASSQVTAAYEAF
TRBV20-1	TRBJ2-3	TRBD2	SASIWASGGAGDTQY
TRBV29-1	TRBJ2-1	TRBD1	SVERGTGVSYNEQF
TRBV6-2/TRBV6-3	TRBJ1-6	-	ASSYASGPRWNSPLH
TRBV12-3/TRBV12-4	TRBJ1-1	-	ASSLNGVNTEAF
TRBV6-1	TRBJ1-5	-	ASSDHREWYQPQH
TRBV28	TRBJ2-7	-	ASSIPTDPWYEQY
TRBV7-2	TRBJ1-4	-	ASGLRKPPVGKLF
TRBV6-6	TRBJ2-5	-	ASSYPVETQY
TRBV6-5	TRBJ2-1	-	ASSYSAGLTNEQF
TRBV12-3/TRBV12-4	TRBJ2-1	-	ASSPRVSSYNEQF
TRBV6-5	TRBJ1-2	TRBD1	ASRQRDRLLYGYT
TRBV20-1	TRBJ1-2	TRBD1	SARGQGTDGYT
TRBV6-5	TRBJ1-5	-	ASSYTTPGGNQHQH
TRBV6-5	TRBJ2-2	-	ASSPQGYSYRKNTGELF
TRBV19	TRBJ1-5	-	ASSTLSEWKKGQPQH
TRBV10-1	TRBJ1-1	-	ASSPAIVAEAF
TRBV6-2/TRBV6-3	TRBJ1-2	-	ASSYGGVGYT
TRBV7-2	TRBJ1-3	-	ASSPNRAGNTIY
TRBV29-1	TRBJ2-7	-	SVSSGRDRPTQQY
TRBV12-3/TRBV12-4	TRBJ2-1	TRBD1	ASSRGQGVNEQF
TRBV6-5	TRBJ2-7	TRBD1	ASSPGRTGGIYEQY
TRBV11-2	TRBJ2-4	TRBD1	ASSLDRGLGKNIQY
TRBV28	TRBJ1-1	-	ASSLMATEAF
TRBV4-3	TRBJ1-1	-	ASSQYGTEAF
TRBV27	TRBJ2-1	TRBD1	ASSPGTGGYNEQF
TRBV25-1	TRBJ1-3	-	ASSEPRSGNTIY
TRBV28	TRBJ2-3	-	ASSQFRSSDTQY
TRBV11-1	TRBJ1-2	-	ASSGTTVYGYT
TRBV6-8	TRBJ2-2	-	ASKADGLTGELF
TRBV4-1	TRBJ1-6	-	ASTRALEGSSYNSPLH
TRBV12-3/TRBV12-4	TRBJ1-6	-	ASSSSSYNSPLH
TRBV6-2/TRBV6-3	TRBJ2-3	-	ASSLQTPHTDTQY
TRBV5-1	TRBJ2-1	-	ASTTLEEGDNEQF
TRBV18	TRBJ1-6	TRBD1	ASSRDRENSPLH
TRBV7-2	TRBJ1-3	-	ASSPTGSVNTIY
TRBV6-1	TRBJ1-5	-	ASREWGGNQPQH
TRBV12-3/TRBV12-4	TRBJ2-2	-	ASVEQSTGELF
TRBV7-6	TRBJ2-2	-	ASSLGTGGSTGELF
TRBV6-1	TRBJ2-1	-	ASSEARGNEQF
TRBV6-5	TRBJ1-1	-	ASSYQQGGAEAF
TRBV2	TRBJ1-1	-	ASRANTRRPNTEAF
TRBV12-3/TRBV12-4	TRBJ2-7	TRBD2	ASSLSGGSSYEQY
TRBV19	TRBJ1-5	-	ASSMTAGGPQH
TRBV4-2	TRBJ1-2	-	ASSLKEDSNYGYT